This T cell receptor (beta chain) was captured in a study of T cell responses to AZD1222 COVID-19 vaccine. Clones were sequenced by immunoSEQ multiplex PCR, and TCRdb holds only the in-frame ones, with some missing. The table lists around 58,000 clones, around 90% of them singletons. For this clone: Its antigen is not identified.

Second-dose schedules of about 4 or about 12 weeks were combined. Findings of the study overall: Females outnumbered males among donors, who were mostly white British; clonal diversity was possibly underestimated. Seropositive at baseline were only five or six AZD1222 recipients. Of spike-specific TCRs, nearly half reportedly target regions left unmutated in variants.

This TCR came from an adult who received the AZD1222 COVID-19 vaccine. The sample in question was peripheral blood, obtained 28 days after the second AZD1222 dose.

CDR3 protein: CASSLSTSGNQPQHF. CDR3 DNA: TGTGCCAGCAGTTTATCAACGTCAGGTAATCAGCCCCAGCATTTT. The gene calls are TRBV27 and TRBJ1-5; D call uncertain. CDR3 length: 15 amino acids. Germline CDR1 reads MNHEY; CDR2 reads SMNVEV (reference sequence). Trimming removed 0 bases from V and 4 bases from J, with 10 bases in between.